The present entry profiles one TCR beta chain with its context. The PCR ran on 60 Vbeta and 13 Jbeta primers. Here immunoSEQ multiplex PCR was the method, and the copy in TCRdb shows in-frame clones only, minus some. Of about 190,000 clones listed, almost 80% are singletons. This entry belongs to a study of cytomegalovirus exposure and HLA in healthy donors. The trim removed 4 bases at V and 7 bases at J, leaving 12 bases unmatched. The V gene's germline CDR1 is SGHAT and CDR2 FQNNGV. The length of the CDR3 is 16 residues. The TCR was taken from a woman between 18 and 29 years old in good health and CMV-seronegative. The rearrangement links TRBV11-2 to TRBJ2-1; 8 bases fit TRBD2. The sequencing sample was made of PBMCs. Here the CDR3 reads CASSSTGTSRRNEQFF. In DNA form, the CDR3 reads TGTGCCAGCAGCTCGACCGGGACTAGTCGCAGAAATGAGCAGTTCTTC.